The rows below give T cell receptor beta chains drawn from one sample of a study of blood T cell repertoires in COVID-19. Clones were read by immunoSEQ multiplex PCR, and TCRdb kept only the in-frame ones, dropping some. The table includes hundreds of thousands of clones, 88% detected once. Specimen: PBMCs or T cells enriched from blood (not recorded which). Receptors originate from a woman between 45 and 65 years old who had recovered from COVID-19. The CDR3 runs from the conserved cysteine through the conserved F or W. D genes are given only for firm matches. Expanded clones are given a class, and other clones once, few, many or no size at all.

>TRBV28|TRBD2|once|TRBJ2-7
TGTGCCAGCATCGGCGGACTAGCGGGAGTCTACGAGCAGTACTTC
CASIGGLAGVYEQYF
>TRBV7-2|NA|NA|TRBJ2-7
TGTGCCAGCAGATCGCAGGCAAACTCCTACGAGCAGTACTTC
CASRSQANSYEQYF
>TRBV18|TRBD2|NA|TRBJ2-3
TGTGCCAGCTCACTTCAGCGGGGGAGCACAGATACGCAGTATTTT
CASSLQRGSTDTQYF
>TRBV2|NA|NA|TRBJ1-5
TGTGCCAGCACTTTGAACAGCGGGGGGAATCAGCCCCAGCATTTT
CASTLNSGGNQPQHF
>TRBV11-1|TRBD1|NA|TRBJ1-2
TGTGCCAGCAGTTCCTCCGGGACAGGGCATGGCTACACCTTC
CASSSSGTGHGYTF
>TRBV6-2/TRBV6-3|TRBD2|NA|TRBJ2-3
TGTGCCAGCAGTTACGCGACTAGCGGGAGCGGGATAGATACGCAGTATTTT
CASSYATSGSGIDTQYF
>TRBV28|NA|NA|TRBJ2-7
TGTGCCAGCATCCTTGGTGGCAGACGGGACGAGCAGTACTTC
CASILGGRRDEQYF
>TRBV6-5|TRBD1|NA|TRBJ2-7
TGTGCCAGCAAGATCGGACAGGGACGGCTGTACGAGCAGTACTTC
CASKIGQGRLYEQYF
>TRBV7-8|NA|NA|TRBJ1-2
TGTGCCAGCAGCGGGTCGGGACTAAGTGGCTACACCTTC
CASSGSGLSGYTF
>TRBV28|NA|NA|TRBJ1-1
TGTGCCAGCATGGGCGCCCTTGAAGCTTTCTTT
CASMGALEAFF
>TRBV18|NA|NA|TRBJ2-1
TGTGCCAGCTCCCTACTCCAGGACAGCTACAATGAGCAGTTCTTC
CASSLLQDSYNEQFF
>TRBV2|NA|NA|TRBJ1-2
TGTGCCAGCAGTCAGGGAGGGGCTGTTGGCTACACCTTC
CASSQGGAVGYTF
>TRBV20-1|NA|NA|TRBJ1-5
TGCAGTGCTAGTGCAGAGGCCGAGAGCAATCAGCCCCAGCATTTT
CSASAEAESNQPQHF
>TRBV28|NA|NA|TRBJ1-1
TGTGCCAGCAGTTTGGGCCCTTCGGCTTTCTTT
CASSLGPSAFF
>TRBV5-5|NA|NA|TRBJ1-1
TGTGCCAGCAGCTTGGGGGTGGTCAGGGAGAACACTGAAGCTTTCTTT
CASSLGVVRENTEAFF
>TRBV5-6|TRBD2|NA|TRBJ2-3
TGTGCCAGCAGCTTGGGACTAGCGGGGGAAGCTAGCACAGATACGCAGTATTTT
CASSLGLAGEASTDTQYF
>TRBV6-5|TRBD1|NA|TRBJ2-5
TGTGCCAGCAGCCAAGACAGGGGGTTTGCAGAGACCCAGTACTTC
CASSQDRGFAETQYF
>TRBV9|TRBD2|NA|TRBJ2-1
TGTGCCAGCAGCGTAGCTCCGGCGGGAGGTCGCAATGAGCAGTTCTTC
CASSVAPAGGRNEQFF
>TRBV11-2|NA|NA|TRBJ1-1
TGTGCCAGCAGCAAACAGGGACGGGACACTGAAGCTTTCTTT
CASSKQGRDTEAFF
>TRBV6-5|NA|NA|TRBJ1-5
TGTGCCAGCAGGGGACCGGGACAACCAAATCAGCCCCAGCATTTT
CASRGPGQPNQPQHF
>TRBV2|NA|NA|TRBJ1-2
TGTGCCAGCAGTCTCGGGGAGGGGACGTTTTCTGGCGGCTACACCTTC
CASSLGEGTFSGGYTF
>TRBV11-3|NA|many|TRBJ2-2
TGTGCCAGCAGCTTAGCAGGGTTCACCGGGGAGCTGTTTTTT
CASSLAGFTGELFF
>TRBV7-3|NA|NA|TRBJ1-1
TGTGCCAGCAGCTTCCAGTTTGCTGAAGCTTTCTTT
CASSFQFAEAFF
>TRBV9|TRBD2|NA|TRBJ2-7
TGTGCCAGCAGCGTAGGGGCTAGCGGCTACGAGCAGTACTTC
CASSVGASGYEQYF
>TRBV5-6|TRBD2|NA|TRBJ2-1
TGTGCCAGCAGCTTAGACCACTTAGCGGGAGGTAGAAATGAGCAGTTCTTC
CASSLDHLAGGRNEQFF
>TRBV30|NA|NA|TRBJ2-7
TGTGCCTGGAATCCACTCCGGGTGTATGCGGGGAGAAGATTCCACGAGCAGTACTTC
CAWNPLRVYAGRRFHEQYF
>TRBV29-1|TRBD2|NA|TRBJ2-7
TGCAGCGTTCTTCTAGCGGGAGGGTCCTACAGCTCCTACGAGCAGTACTTC
CSVLLAGGSYSSYEQYF
>TRBV5-1|NA|NA|TRBJ1-5
TGCGCCAGCAGCTTGGAGGGGCAGAATAGCAATCAGCCCCAGCATTTT
CASSLEGQNSNQPQHF
>TRBV7-9|NA|few|TRBJ2-1
TGTGCCAGCAGCTTAGGACTATACAATGAGCAGTTCTTC
CASSLGLYNEQFF
>TRBV9|NA|NA|TRBJ1-1
TGTGCCAGCAGCGTAGAGACGGGGGACGAAGCTTTCTTT
CASSVETGDEAFF
>TRBV18|NA|NA|TRBJ1-4
TGTGCCAGCTCACCACCCGGTGCTTCAACTAATGAAAAACTGTTTTTT
CASSPPGASTNEKLFF
>TRBV4-1|NA|NA|TRBJ1-1
TGCGCCAGCAGCCAAGAATTTGCCAGGCTTGAAGCTTTCTTT
CASSQEFARLEAFF